The 24 T cell receptor beta chains below all came from one sample that was sequenced in a study of T cells in Graves' hyperthyroidism and ophthalmopathy. Researchers took RNA transcripts and amplified the TCR beta CDR3 regions from them. Initially, a first-round RT-PCR of the TCR CDR3 employed the HTBI primer set. Via MiXCR, TCRdb re-called the multiplex PCR reads, giving one row per CDR3 protein. The sample records over 650,000 distinct CDR3 sequences, just under 45% being singletons. The sample taken for sequencing was peripheral blood or thyroid tissue (not recorded which). The receptor set was obtained from an adult man with Graves' disease, either hyperthyroidism or ophthalmopathy (not recorded which).

The genes are TRBV20-1 and TRBJ2-5, with 9 bases identical to TRBD2. The CDR3 is made up of 15 amino acids. Germline values: CDR1 DFQATT, CDR2 SNEGSKA (reference sequence). J was trimmed by 5 bases and V by 2 bases; bases with no gene match: 9. CDR3 protein: CSARRFGTSRETQYF. DNA for the CDR3: TGCAGTGCTAGACGTTTCGGGACTAGCCGGGAGACCCAGTACTTC.

For this clonotype: A much larger clone lies a single base off, so this may be a read error. The chain joins TRBV9 to TRBJ1-2, with 8 bases lining up with TRBD1. The germline CDR1 and CDR2 sequences are SGDLS and YYNGEE. The CDR3 contains 13 residues. The CDR3 sequence is CASSVTGTGYGAF. CDR3 nucleotides: TGTGCCAGCAGCGTCACCGGGACAGGTTATGGGGCCTTC.

This clonotype was detected a few times. This chain links TRBV29-1 with TRBJ1-1; D is uncertain. Germline assignment: CDR1 SQVTM and CDR2 ANQGSEA. The V and J ends lost 3 bases and 10 bases respectively, with 18 bases between them. The CDR3 has 13 residues. The CDR3 sequence: CSVDYGVRSRAFF. In DNA form, the CDR3 reads TGCAGCGTTGATTACGGGGTACGGTCGCGAGCTTTCTTT. The variable domain in full, with the rest retrieved from reference TRBV29-1 and TRBJ1-1, is SAVISQKPSRDICQRGTSLTIQCQVDSQVTMMFWYRQQPGQSLTLIATANQGSEATYESGFVIDKFPISRPNLTFSTLTVSNMSPEDSSIYLCSVDYGVRSRAFFGQGTRLTVV.

The chain is built from TRBV2 and TRBJ1-1, with 7 bases fitting TRBD1. V lost 6 bases and J lost 8; bases outside the gene matches: 6. The CDR3 is 12 residues long. The germline CDR1 and CDR2 sequences are SNHLY and FYNNEI. The CDR3 region has the DNA TGTGCCAGCAGCGTTGGACAGGTAGAAGCTTTCTTT. Translated: CASSVGQVEAFF.

The CDR3 DNA follows: TGTGCCAGCAGTTTAACAGGCTACGGGAGAGAGACCCAGTACTTC. Amino acids: CASSLTGYGRETQYF. This chain joins TRBV12-3 or TRBV12-4 and TRBJ2-5, with D perhaps matching TRBD2 (6 bases). Trimming removed 2 bases at V and 4 bases at J, with 14 bases between. The CDR3 has 15 amino acids.

A few counts support this clonotype. V usage is TRBV7-8 and J usage is TRBJ1-1, with TRBD1 matching over 10 bases. V shed 8 bases, J shed 3 bases, and the junction held 3 bases outside the gene matches. CDR1 SGHVS and CDR2 FQNEAQ come from the germline V gene. CDR3 size: 13 residues. The CDR3 DNA is TGTGCCAGCGGGACAGGGGTGGACACTGAAGCTTTCTTT. This translates into CASGTGVDTEAFF.

This clonotype showed up just a few times. This chain connects TRBV5-6 to TRBJ2-5; no clear D. The CDR3 consists of 14 residues. Trimming cost V 4 bases and J 0 bases, with 10 bases left between them. Looked up from germline, CDR1 is SGHDT and CDR2 is YYEEEE. CDR3 region: CASSQPPYQETQYF. CDR3 in DNA: TGTGCCAGCAGCCAACCACCGTACCAAGAGACCCAGTACTTC.

The chain carries TRBV10-3 and TRBJ1-1; D is possibly TRBD1 (5 bases). The CDR3 length is 13 residues. Germline loops: CDR1 ENHRY, CDR2 SYGVKD. V was shortened by 8 bases and J by 4 bases, with 14 bases between the two germline ends. CDR3: CAIRDGGTTEAFF. CDR3 nucleotides: TGTGCCATCCGGGACGGGGGGACCACTGAAGCTTTCTTT.

As for this clonotype: Mismatch with germline at one junction end may stem from a read error. The chain employs TRBV7-9 and TRBJ2-5; 7 bases fit TRBD1. Germline V CDR1 and CDR2: SEHNR, FQNEAQ (reference sequence). The CDR3 is made up of 15 amino acids. The CDR3 DNA reads as TGTGCCGGCAGCGGTCTTCCGGGACAGCAAGAGACCCAGTACTTC. Translated: CAGSGLPGQQETQYF.

This clonotype was observed a handful of times. The chain combines TRBV2 with TRBJ2-5; 7 positions agree with TRBD1. Germline V lookup: CDR1 SNHLY, CDR2 FYNNEI. This CDR3 has 15 amino acids. The J segment lost 0 bases and the V segment lost 7 bases, leaving 8 bases of the junction unmatched. CDR3 residues: CASTNDRANQETQYF. The CDR3 region has the DNA TGTGCCAGCACCAACGACAGGGCCAACCAAGAGACCCAGTACTTC.

The rearrangement joins TRBV9 to TRBJ1-6; maybe TRBD1 (5 bases). Germline V CDR1 and CDR2: SGDLS, YYNGEE. V lost 3 bases to trimming and J lost 2 bases, with 12 bases between them. This CDR3 region has 16 residues. CDR3 region: CASSEGDGAYNSPLHF. The CDR3 DNA follows: TGTGCCAGCAGCGAAGGGGACGGGGCCTATAATTCACCCCTCCACTTT.

The chain joins TRBV20-1 to TRBJ2-7; D gene unclear. The CDR3 totals 12 residues. Germline CDR1 is DFQATT and CDR2 is SNEGSKA (reference sequence). V lost 2 bases, J lost 3 bases, and 8 bases lay in between. This CDR3 is CSARPLDYEQYF. In nucleotides, the CDR3 is TGCAGTGCTAGACCCCTGGACTACGAGCAGTACTTC.

Of note for this clonotype: Mismatch with germline at one junction end may stem from a read error. The V gene is TRBV10-2, the J gene TRBJ2-5, with D tentatively TRBD2 (7 bases). This CDR3 contains 14 residues. In germline, CDR1 is WSHSY, CDR2 SAAADI. The CDR3 protein is CASSQTGRGETQYF. DNA for the CDR3: TGTGCCAGCAGCCAAACAGGGCGGGGGGAGACCCAGTACTTC.

For this clonotype: Germline is not matched at one junction end, which may reflect a read error. The gene calls are TRBV12-3 or TRBV12-4 and TRBJ1-2, with D unresolved. The CDR3 covers 14 residues. CDR3 amino acids: CASSSSSSPPTYAF. Written as DNA, the CDR3 is TGCGCCAGCAGTTCGAGTTCGAGTCCCCCTACTTACGCCTTC.

The J gene is TRBJ1-4, the V gene TRBV6-4; D is uncertain. The CDR3 runs to 12 residues. Germline V CDR1 and CDR2: MRHNA, SNTAGT. The ends were cut back, 2 bases at V and 8 bases at J, with 6 bases in the middle. In DNA, the CDR3 is TGTGCCAGCAGTGACCTGGAAGAAAAACTGTTTTTT. Its translation is CASSDLEEKLFF.

The gene calls are TRBV29-1 and TRBJ1-1, with no clear D. CDR1 SQVTM and CDR2 ANQGSEA come from the germline V gene. The CDR3 runs to 12 residues. Deletions cut 5 bases from V and 1 base from J, with 8 bases between. This CDR3 reads CSVRPGNTEAFF. The CDR3 DNA is TGCAGCGTTCGGCCGGGGAACACTGAAGCTTTCTTT. Full variable domain (outside the CDR3, taken from reference TRBV29-1 and TRBJ1-1): SAVISQKPSRDICQRGTSLTIQCQVDSQVTMMFWYRQQPGQSLTLIATANQGSEATYESGFVIDKFPISRPNLTFSTLTVSNMSPEDSSIYLCSVRPGNTEAFFGQGTRLTVV.

This clonotype was found many times. The chain couples TRBV10-3 to TRBJ1-5; TRBD1 is a possible D gene (5 bases). Germline CDR1 reads ENHRY; CDR2 reads SYGVKD. V shed 2 bases and J shed 7 bases, with 9 bases lying between them. The CDR3 is 13 residues long. CDR3 in DNA: TGTGCCATCAGTGAGAGGGGTGGGCAGCCCCAGCATTTT. This sequence encodes CAISERGGQPQHF.

In regard to this clonotype: Given the absence of the conserved phenylalanine or tryptophan at the CDR3 end, a read error is likely. The DNA is left out, because the CDR3 cannot be placed on it with certainty; the CDR3 is given as TCRdb lists it. V and J are TRBV15 and TRBJ1-4; TRBD1 was called by the table and not checked on the DNA. Germline CDR1 reads LNHNV; CDR2 reads YYDKDF (reference sequence). Ends included, the CDR3 has 9 residues. CDR3 in amino acids: CASSNAGGY.

The V call is TRBV7-8, the J call TRBJ1-5; the D gene is possibly TRBD1 (5 bases). The CDR3 has 17 amino acids. Germline V gene sequence: CDR1 SGHVS, CDR2 FQNEAQ. The V end lost 5 bases, the J end lost 1 base, and 18 bases lay between the germline ends. CDR3 sequence: CASSRTGRGESNQPQHF. CDR3 coding DNA: TGTGCCAGCAGCCGAACCGGCCGGGGGGAGAGCAATCAGCCCCAGCATTTT.

This clonotype was seen repeatedly, ten times or more. The chain uses TRBV11-2 and TRBJ2-2; D remains ambiguous. This CDR3 has 14 residues. CDR1 SGHAT and CDR2 FQNNGV come from the germline V gene. Deletions cut 5 bases from V and 1 base from J, with 8 bases between. The DNA of the CDR3 is TGTGCCAGCAGCCAAGGCGGGAACACCGGGGAGCTGTTTTTT. Translating it yields CASSQGGNTGELFF.

Worth noting for this clonotype: A much larger clone lies one base from this, so it may be a read error. The rearrangement links TRBV12-3 or TRBV12-4 to TRBJ1-1; TRBD1 matches 7 bases. J gave up 4 bases and V 6 bases, and 8 bases lay outside the gene matches. The CDR3 length is 14 residues. CDR3 in DNA: TGTGCCAGCAGCAAAGACAGGGCGAGCACTGAAGCTTTCTTT. Protein sequence: CASSKDRASTEAFF.

Comment on this clonotype: One end of the junction fails to match germline, which may point to a read error. The genes are TRBV10-3 and TRBJ1-5, with D unresolved. This CDR3 has 14 residues. CDR1 and CDR2 from the germline V gene are ENHRY and SYGVKD. The chain's CDR3 is CASSEWQNNQPQHF. CDR3 in DNA: TGTGCCAGCAGTGAGTGGCAGAACAATCAGCCCCAGCATTTT.

This clonotype has only a few counts. This sequence joins TRBV20-1 and TRBJ1-6, with a weak D call TRBD1 (5 bases). The CDR3 is made up of 13 amino acids. Trimming cost V 4 bases and J 10 bases, with 14 bases left between them. Germline values: CDR1 DFQATT, CDR2 SNEGSKA (reference sequence). The CDR3 spells CSATAGRGSPLHF. Here the CDR3 DNA reads TGCAGTGCTACAGCAGGGAGAGGCTCACCCCTCCACTTT.

The CDR3 nucleotides are TGTGCCAGCAGCCGATACCCCCTGAGGGGGGGCCATCAGCCCCAGCATTTT. Translating gives CASSRYPLRGGHQPQHF. V and J are TRBV11-1 and TRBJ1-5; D might be TRBD1 (6 bases). Germline V gene sequence: CDR1 SGHAT, CDR2 FQDESV (reference sequence). Trimming removed 5 bases from V and 5 bases from J, with 22 bases in between. CDR3 length: 17 amino acids.